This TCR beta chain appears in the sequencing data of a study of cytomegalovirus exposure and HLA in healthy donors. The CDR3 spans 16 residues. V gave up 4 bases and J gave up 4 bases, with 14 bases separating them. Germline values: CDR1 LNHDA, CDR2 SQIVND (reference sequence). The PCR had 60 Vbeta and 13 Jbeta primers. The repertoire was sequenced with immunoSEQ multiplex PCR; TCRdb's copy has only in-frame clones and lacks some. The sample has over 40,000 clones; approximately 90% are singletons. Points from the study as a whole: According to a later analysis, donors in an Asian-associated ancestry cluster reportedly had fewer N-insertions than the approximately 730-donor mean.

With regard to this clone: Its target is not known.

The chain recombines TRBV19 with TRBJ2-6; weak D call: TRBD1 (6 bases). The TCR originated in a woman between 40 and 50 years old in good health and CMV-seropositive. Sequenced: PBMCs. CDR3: CASSRFQGHGANVLTF. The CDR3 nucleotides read TGTGCCAGTAGTAGATTTCAGGGGCACGGGGCCAACGTCCTGACTTTC.